The source of this T cell receptor beta chain is a study of radiotherapy plus CTLA-4 blockade in lung cancer. General study findings and limits: Blood saw expansion of tumor-derived TCR clones after radiotherapy plus ipilimumab. Reportedly, early blood T cell clone dynamics best predicted response, with interferon-beta.

The method was immunoSEQ multiplex PCR; TCRdb's version includes in-frame clones alone and lacks a portion of them. The data contain about 18,000 clones, about 82% of them seen just once; the ten biggest clones take up roughly a quarter. Turning to this clone: Its cognate antigen is unknown.

This CDR3 contains 14 residues. Trimming removed 5 bases at V and 6 bases at J, with 15 bases between. Looked up from germline, CDR1 is SGHTA and CDR2 is FQGTGA. The sample in question was peripheral blood, obtained from a patient treated with radiotherapy plus ipilimumab. The clonotype originates from a human donor with non-small cell lung cancer whose response to radiotherapy plus ipilimumab could not be evaluated. The chain couples TRBV7-3 to TRBJ2-3; D perhaps matches TRBD2 (6 bases). CDR3 DNA: TGTGCCAGCAGCCCCACGGGAGTAGGTGATACGCAGTATTTT. It encodes CASSPTGVGDTQYF.